The T cell receptor (beta chain) under discussion was sequenced for a study of beta chain features in type 1 diabetes. Study-level background: Examination of sorted cells across all samples involved 98,000,000 or so cells. General study results and limits: Naive, central memory and Treg TCRB repertoires appeared more alike in patients than in healthy donors.

TCRB transcripts that were expressed got sequenced, as all of the isolated RNA had been reverse transcribed. Profiling relied on immunoSEQ multiplex PCR, and the TCRdb table lists in-frame clones only, not all of them. The sample has 300,000 to 400,000 clones, 11% seen once; the top ten hold 0.015% to 0.02%. In all sorted populations, purity surpassed 98%. As for this clone: Its target is unknown.

This clonotype originated in a woman aged 25 to 45 in good health. Sequences were obtained from naive CD4+ T cells from blood.

The CDR3, as DNA: TGTGCCAGCAGCTTAACGGTAGCGGGTGCCTACGAGCAGTACTTC. Amino acid sequence: CASSLTVAGAYEQYF. The rearrangement links TRBV7-8 to TRBJ2-7, with 7 bases aligning to TRBD2. Germline trimming cut 2 bases from V and 2 bases from J; bases unmatched to any gene: 6. The CDR3 runs 15 residues. CDR1 is SGHVS and CDR2 is FQNEAQ in the germline V gene.